Below, 10 T cell receptor beta chains from the same sample are listed, as sequenced in a study of CXCR3-negative and CXCR3-positive naive CD8 T cells. Carrying UMI labels, the TRB cDNA libraries were prepared through 5' RACE. TCRdb reworked the 5' RACE reads into one entry per CDR3 protein, no DNA. The sample totals more than 35,000 distinct CDR3 sequences; its top ten clones hold about 15%. The sample comprised memory CD8+ T cells from blood. Every receptor here comes from a human donor in good health. Some clones in this sample may be carry-over from other donors' samples.

The chain employs TRBV18 and TRBJ2-5; with no DNA, the TCRdb D assignment of TRBD1 cannot be verified. The CDR3 covers 16 residues. Germline V gene data show CDR1 as KGHSH and CDR2 as LQKENI. The CDR3 loop is CASSPRHTGGTETQYF. The full variable domain, in which reference TRBV18 and TRBJ2-5 provide the parts outside the CDR3, is NAGVMQNPRHLVRRRGQEARLRCSPMKGHSHVYWYRQLPEEGLKFMVYLQKENIIDESGMPKERFSAEFPKEGPSILRIQQVVRGDSAAYFCASSPRHTGGTETQYFGPGTRLLVL.

The rearrangement links TRBV4-1 to TRBJ2-3. Per the germline V gene, CDR1 is MGHRA and CDR2 is YSYEKL. The CDR3 loop spans 11 amino acids. The CDR3 protein is CASSRTNTQYF.

This chain joins TRBV20-1 and TRBJ1-1. This CDR3 has 15 residues. Germline values: CDR1 DFQATT, CDR2 SNEGSKA (reference sequence). The CDR3 sequence is CSASGRARMNTEAFF.

This chain joins TRBV27 and TRBJ2-7. Germline V gene data show CDR1 as MNHEY and CDR2 as SMNVEV (reference sequence). The CDR3 contains 15 residues. CDR3 amino acids: CASSQIERSIYEQYF.

This chain links TRBV4-3 with TRBJ2-7; absent DNA, TCRdb's TRBD1 call cannot be checked. The CDR3 has 14 amino acids. The germline V gene encodes CDR1 LGHNA and CDR2 YSLEER. The CDR3 sequence is CASSNRGGGYEQYF.

This rearrangement joins TRBV20-1 to TRBJ1-1. Looked up from germline, CDR1 is DFQATT and CDR2 is SNEGSKA (reference sequence). The CDR3 extends over 14 amino acids. The CDR3 protein is CIANRDGRYTEAFF.

The chain employs TRBV2 and TRBJ1-1; without DNA, the TCRdb call of TRBD1 cannot be checked. This CDR3 contains 14 residues. CDR1 is SNHLY, CDR2 FYNNEI, per germline. Here the CDR3 reads CASSETVGGTEAFF.

The rearrangement links TRBV29-1 to TRBJ2-7; the D call of TRBD1 rests on TCRdb alone, since no DNA is present to check it. CDR1 is SQVTM and CDR2 is ANQGSEA in the germline V gene. This CDR3 spans 13 amino acids. The CDR3 loop reads CSVLPDRSYEQYF.

The chain links TRBV7-9 to TRBJ2-1; TCRdb calls TRBD1, which cannot be checked without DNA. The CDR3 length is 15 residues. Germline V lookup: CDR1 SEHNR, CDR2 FQNEAQ (reference sequence). The CDR3 spells CASNPAGRNYNEQFF.

The J gene is TRBJ2-1, the V gene TRBV20-1. Germline lookup yields CDR1 DFQATT and CDR2 SNEGSKA (reference sequence). This CDR3 contains 14 residues. The CDR3 sequence is CSAGFASSYNEQFF.